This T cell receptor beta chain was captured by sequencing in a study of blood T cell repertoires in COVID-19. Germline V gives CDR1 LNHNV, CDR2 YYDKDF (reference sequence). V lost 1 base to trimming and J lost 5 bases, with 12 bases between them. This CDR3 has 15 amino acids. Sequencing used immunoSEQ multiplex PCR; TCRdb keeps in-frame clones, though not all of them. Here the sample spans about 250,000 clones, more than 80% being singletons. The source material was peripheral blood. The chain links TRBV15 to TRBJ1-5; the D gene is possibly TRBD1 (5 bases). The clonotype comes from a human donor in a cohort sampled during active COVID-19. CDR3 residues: CATSRGPPGDQPQHF. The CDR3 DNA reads TGTGCCACCAGCAGAGGGCCTCCGGGGGATCAGCCCCAGCATTTT. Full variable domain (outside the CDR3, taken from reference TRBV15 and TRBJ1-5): DAMVIQNPRYQVTQFGKPVTLSCSQTLNHNVMYWYQQKSSQAPKLLFHYYDKDFNNEADTPDNFQSRRPNTSFCFLDIRSPGLGDTAMYLCATSRGPPGDQPQHFGDGTRLSIL.